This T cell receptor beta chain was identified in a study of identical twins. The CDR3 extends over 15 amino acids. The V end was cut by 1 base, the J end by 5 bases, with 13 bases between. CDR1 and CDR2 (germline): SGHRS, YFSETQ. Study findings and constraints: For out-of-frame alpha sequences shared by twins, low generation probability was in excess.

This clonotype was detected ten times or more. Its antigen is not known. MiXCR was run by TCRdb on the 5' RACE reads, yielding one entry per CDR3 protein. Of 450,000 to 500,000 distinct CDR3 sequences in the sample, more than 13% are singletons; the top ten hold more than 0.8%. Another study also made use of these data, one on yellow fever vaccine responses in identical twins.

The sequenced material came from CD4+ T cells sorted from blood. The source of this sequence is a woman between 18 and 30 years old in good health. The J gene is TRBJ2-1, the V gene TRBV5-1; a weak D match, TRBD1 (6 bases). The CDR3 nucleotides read TGCGCCAGCAGCTTGAGTGCAGGGGCCCACAATGAGCAGTTCTTC. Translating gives CASSLSAGAHNEQFF.